Listed below are T cell receptor beta chains from one sample, sequenced in a study of blood T cell repertoires in COVID-19. The protocol was immunoSEQ multiplex PCR, while the TCRdb copy is restricted to in-frame clones and leaves out a portion. The sample shows 200,000 to 250,000 clones, approximately 80% of them seen only once. Specimen: peripheral blood. The receptors were gathered from a middle-aged woman with active or convalescent COVID-19. Both conserved end residues are part of each CDR3. Each record gives: V gene, J gene, clone size, D gene, CDR3 protein, CDR3 DNA. The D gene is left open where the match is weak. Part of the rows lack a size; the others show once, few, many or a class for expanded clones.

>TRBV5-4|TRBJ1-6|-|TRBD1
CASSLDRGPNSPLHF
TGTGCCAGCAGCTTGGACAGGGGGCCGAATTCACCCCTCCACTTT
>TRBV9|TRBJ1-2|-|TRBD1
CASSLRTGIGYTF
TGTGCCAGCAGCTTGCGGACAGGCATAGGCTACACCTTC
>TRBV5-6|TRBJ2-3|-|-
CASSRRGVILRADTQYF
TGTGCCAGCAGCAGAAGAGGAGTTATCCTCAGGGCAGATACGCAGTATTTT
>TRBV27|TRBJ1-3|-|-
CASKSQGGTTIYF
TGTGCCAGCAAGTCCCAGGGTGGAACCACCATATATTTT
>TRBV11-2|TRBJ1-1|-|-
CASSLVPGNTEAFF
TGTGCCAGCAGCTTAGTTCCGGGAAACACTGAAGCTTTCTTT
>TRBV2|TRBJ1-4|-|-
CASRIGQYEKLFF
TGTGCCAGCAGAATCGGACAGTATGAAAAACTGTTTTTT
>TRBV10-3|TRBJ1-2|-|-
CAITSPPTVNYGYTF
TGTGCCATCACTTCACCCCCCACAGTGAACTATGGCTACACCTTC
>TRBV15|TRBJ2-3|-|-
CATSAARDTQYF
TGTGCCACCAGCGCCGCTAGGGATACGCAGTATTTT
>TRBV29-1|TRBJ1-1|-|TRBD1
CSVLRDSSDITEAFF
TGCAGCGTTCTAAGGGACAGCAGTGATATCACTGAAGCTTTCTTT
>TRBV7-8|TRBJ1-1|-|TRBD1
CASSLRGQGNTEAFF
TGTGCCAGCAGCTTAAGGGGACAGGGCAACACTGAAGCTTTCTTT
>TRBV19|TRBJ1-5|-|-
CASRSGGSGDQPQHF
TGTGCCAGTAGATCGGGGGGGTCCGGGGATCAGCCCCAGCATTTT
>TRBV12-3/TRBV12-4|TRBJ2-4|-|-
CASSLEGKNIQYF
TGTGCCAGCAGTTTAGAGGGGAAAAACATTCAGTACTTC
>TRBV11-3|TRBJ2-7|-|TRBD1
CASSLAGQGPYEQYF
TGTGCCAGCAGCCTCGCGGGACAGGGTCCCTACGAGCAGTACTTC
>TRBV25-1|TRBJ2-1|-|TRBD2
CASSDAGGYNEQFF
TGTGCCAGCAGTGATGCGGGGGGCTACAATGAGCAGTTCTTC
>TRBV6-6|TRBJ2-1|-|-
CASTPSSVLYNEQFF
TGTGCCAGCACCCCGTCATCAGTCCTCTACAATGAGCAGTTCTTC
>TRBV7-9|TRBJ1-4|-|-
CASSLAGSTNEKLFF
TGTGCCAGCAGCTTAGCGGGGAGCACTAATGAAAAACTGTTTTTT
>TRBV5-1|TRBJ1-2|-|-
CASSSGEGYGYTF
TGCGCCAGCAGCTCGGGAGAGGGCTATGGCTACACCTTC
>TRBV3-1/TRBV3-2|TRBJ2-3|-|TRBD1
CASSPRGRVTDTQYF
TGTGCCAGCAGCCCTAGGGGGCGGGTGACAGATACGCAGTATTTT
>TRBV6-5|TRBJ1-4|-|TRBD1
CASRDRGAPDEKLFF
TGTGCCAGCCGGGACAGGGGCGCGCCTGATGAAAAACTGTTTTTT
>TRBV11-1|TRBJ1-6|-|TRBD1
CASSSWTGASDSPLHF
TGTGCCAGCAGCAGTTGGACAGGGGCATCCGATTCACCCCTCCACTTT
>TRBV7-6|TRBJ1-3|-|TRBD1
CASSLVFGQGSGNTIYF
TGTGCCAGCAGCTTAGTTTTTGGACAGGGCTCTGGAAACACCATATATTTT
>TRBV4-1|TRBJ1-2|-|TRBD1
CASSQARTGPVYGYTF
TGCGCCAGCAGCCAAGCCCGGACAGGGCCCGTTTATGGCTACACCTTC
>TRBV6-5|TRBJ1-2|-|-
CASSPGTTMGYTF
TGTGCCAGCAGCCCCGGGACAACTATGGGCTACACCTTC
>TRBV28|TRBJ1-4|few|TRBD1
CASKIGTQGWNEKLFF
TGTGCCAGCAAAATAGGCACACAGGGGTGGAATGAAAAACTGTTTTTT
>TRBV15|TRBJ1-1|-|-
CATSKLGQQNTEAFF
TGTGCCACCAGCAAGCTCGGACAGCAGAACACTGAAGCTTTCTTT
>TRBV9|TRBJ1-3|few|-
CASSVRGSGNTIYF
TGTGCCAGCAGCGTACGGGGCTCTGGAAACACCATATATTTT
>TRBV12-3/TRBV12-4|TRBJ1-1|-|-
CASSPGPGAFF
TGTGCCAGCAGTCCCGGCCCCGGGGCTTTCTTT
>TRBV5-4|TRBJ1-6|-|TRBD1
CASSSRDRGQEALHF
TGTGCCAGCAGCTCCCGGGACAGGGGCCAGGAGGCCCTCCACTTT
>TRBV4-1|TRBJ2-1|-|TRBD2
CASSQGPLAGGAYEQFF
TGCGCCAGCAGCCAAGGCCCTCTAGCGGGGGGGGCGTATGAGCAGTTCTTC
>TRBV5-5|TRBJ1-3|-|-
CASSLLLGGLSGNTIYF
TGTGCCAGCAGCTTGCTTCTCGGGGGTCTGTCTGGAAACACCATATATTTT
>TRBV9|TRBJ2-1|-|TRBD1
CASSLYSTGGMSEQFF
TGTGCCAGCAGCCTCTATTCGACAGGGGGAATGAGTGAGCAGTTCTTC
>TRBV7-3|TRBJ2-1|-|-
CASSLTFEAGPGYNEQFF
TGTGCCAGCAGCTTAACGTTTGAGGCGGGGCCGGGCTACAATGAGCAGTTCTTC
>TRBV12-3/TRBV12-4|TRBJ1-5|-|-
CASRIGSNQPQHF
TGTGCCAGCAGGATCGGGAGCAATCAGCCCCAGCATTTT
>TRBV5-1|TRBJ1-5|few|-
CASSLTGLMEPQHF
TGCGCCAGCAGCTTGACAGGGCTAATGGAGCCCCAGCATTTT
>TRBV3-1/TRBV3-2|TRBJ1-2|-|-
CASSRGGLGYTF
TGTGCCAGCAGCCGGGGGGGGTTGGGCTACACCTTC
>TRBV2|TRBJ1-2|-|TRBD1
CASSAQGLDYGYTF
TGTGCCAGCAGTGCACAGGGGCTCGACTATGGCTACACCTTC
>TRBV5-3|TRBJ1-6|-|TRBD1
CARSSMDRQAPLHF
TGTGCCAGAAGCTCGATGGACAGGCAGGCACCCCTCCACTTT
>TRBV7-3|TRBJ2-1|-|TRBD1
CASSPGGNEQFF
TGTGCCAGCAGCCCAGGGGGCAATGAGCAGTTCTTC
>TRBV7-9|TRBJ1-4|-|-
CASSFQGRTNEKLFF
TGTGCCAGCAGCTTCCAGGGGAGAACTAATGAAAAACTGTTTTTT
>TRBV5-1|TRBJ2-3|-|TRBD2
CASTWSGGVQDTQYF
TGCGCCAGCACCTGGTCGGGGGGGGTGCAAGATACGCAGTATTTT
>TRBV12-3/TRBV12-4|TRBJ1-1|-|-
CASSPRGNTEAFF
TGTGCCAGCAGTCCCCGAGGGAACACTGAAGCTTTCTTT
>TRBV6-1|TRBJ1-1|-|-
CASTQGTEAFF
TGTGCCAGCACCCAGGGTACTGAAGCTTTCTTT